This T cell receptor beta chain was retrieved from a study of shared T cell receptors in the human thymus. Trimming cost V 0 bases and J 0 bases, with 13 bases left between them. The CDR3 loop spans 17 amino acids. Germline V CDR1 and CDR2: WSHSY, SAAADI. The protocol was immunoSEQ multiplex PCR, while the TCRdb copy is restricted to in-frame clones and leaves out a portion. The sample has 650,000 to 950,000 clones; 75% to 90% are singletons. The data were also submitted as part of a second study, on human thymus T cells. From that paper: The thymus tissue came from resections taken during corrective heart surgery. Within thymic and blood repertoires, V and J gene usage appeared to be biased.

The sequenced sample consisted of thymocytes. The J gene is TRBJ2-3, the V gene TRBV10-2; a possible D gene is TRBD2 (5 bases). The sequence was collected from a girl younger than two with a congenital heart defect. The CDR3 region has the DNA TGCGCCAGCAGTGAGTCCCTACTAGTGATCAGCACAGATACGCAGTATTTT. Translating gives CASSESLLVISTDTQYF.